This note documents a single T cell receptor beta chain sequence. Antigen unknown. This sample is part of a study of CD8 T cells in Susac syndrome. Findings and caveats of the study: The number of individuals included in the study's TCR sequencing and HLA analysis was acknowledged as relatively small.

From blood CD8+ and CD4+ T cells, the TCR beta chain was sequenced. The multiple sclerosis control group consisted of treatment-naive patients whose relapsing-remitting disease, which was either stable or active, fulfilled revised McDonald criteria. RNA amounts of roughly 0.5 to 1 ug underwent reverse transcription with random hexamers. TCRdb re-called the immunoSEQ multiplex PCR reads through MiXCR, storing one row per CDR3 protein. The sample carries some 300,000 distinct CDR3 sequences, approximately 85% recorded once. The V end was cut by 7 bases, the J end by 1 base, with 16 bases between. Germline V gene lookup returns CDR1 MNHNS and CDR2 SASEGT. The CDR3 spans 15 residues.

The sequence came from a human donor with multiple sclerosis. J is TRBJ1-2 and V is TRBV6-1; D possibly corresponds to TRBD1 (6 bases). Sequenced: CD8+ T cells from PBMCs. The CDR3 protein is CASNGWTEDNYGYTF. The CDR3 DNA is TGTGCCAGCAATGGATGGACAGAGGATAACTATGGCTACACCTTC.